The T cell receptor (beta chain) under discussion was sequenced for a study of shared clonotypes between healthy human individuals. It was into CD45RA+ naive and CD45RA-negative memory subsets that the CD4+ cells were split. This clone occurred a few times. Other DNA sequences in the same sample also yield this CDR3. Profiling relied on immunoSEQ multiplex PCR, and the TCRdb table lists in-frame clones only, not all of them. The table shows almost 750,000 clones, with approximately 77% occurring only once. Trimming stripped 6 bases from V and 3 bases from J, with 3 bases between. Germline values: CDR1 SNHLY, CDR2 FYNNEI. The CDR3 has 11 residues.

The chain recombines TRBV2 with TRBJ2-1; no firm D call. The sequencing input was memory CD4+ T cells sorted from blood. The subset: CD45RA-negative fraction. The clonotype was recovered from a woman under 40 in good health. CDR3 in DNA: TGTGCCAGCAGGGACTACAATGAGCAGTTCTTC. This sequence encodes CASRDYNEQFF. The whole variable domain, remainder taken from reference TRBV2 and TRBJ2-1, is EPEVTQTPSHQVTQMGQEVILRCVPISNHLYFYWYRQILGQKVEFLVSFYNNEISEKSEIFDDQFSVERPDGSNFTLKIRSTKLEDSAMYFCASRDYNEQFFGPGTRLTVL.